This T cell receptor beta chain was recorded in a study of blood T cell repertoires in COVID-19. The repertoire was sequenced with immunoSEQ multiplex PCR; TCRdb's copy has only in-frame clones and lacks some. The data hold more than 65,000 clones, with under 80% observed a single time. The germline V and J ends were trimmed by 2 bases and 2 bases, with 10 bases remaining between them. The CDR3 runs to 14 residues. Germline CDR1 is SGHTA and CDR2 is FQGTGA. The TCR comes from a woman of 80 years or more with active or convalescent COVID-19. Source material: peripheral blood. The V call is TRBV7-3, the J call TRBJ2-7; D remains unclear. The CDR3 region is CASSLDGATYEQYF. DNA of the CDR3: TGTGCCAGCAGCTTAGACGGAGCAACCTACGAGCAGTACTTC.